The following is a T cell receptor beta chain sequence with its context. Its antigen is unidentified. Produced via immunoSEQ multiplex PCR; TCRdb's table is partial and in-frame only. The table shows 12,000 or so clones, with more than 75% occurring only once. Germline CDR1 reads GTSNPN; CDR2 reads SVGIG (reference sequence). J lost 7 bases, V lost 0 bases, and 7 bases had no gene match. This CDR3 contains 15 residues. This sample stems from a study of a mutant IDH1 vaccine in newly diagnosed glioma. Looking at the study overall: Patients under treatment included approximately 60% males and around 38% females and had a mean age of 40.4 years. Those enrolled had earlier been treated with radiotherapy, temozolomide, or both, mostly both. Notes on the study in general: Vaccination elicited immune responses in approximately 93% of patients.

Stated time point: week 5, during vaccination. Each vaccine dose was 300 ug of mutant IDH1 20-mer peptide, with topical imiquimod. The TCR sequence derives from a woman between 40 and 55 years old with glioma. Some clones in this sample may be carry-over from other donors' samples. This sequence joins TRBV30 and TRBJ1-5, with 9 bases identical to TRBD1. Sequencing used PBMCs, obtained from a glioma patient whose treatment included an IDH1 peptide vaccine. The CDR3: CAWSVKDRGFQPQHF. CDR3 bases: TGTGCCTGGAGTGTAAAGGACAGGGGATTCCAGCCCCAGCATTTT.